The 4 T cell receptor beta chains presented below share a single source sample, sequenced in a study of glioma-infiltrating T cells. The iRepertoire nested amplicon-rescue multiplex PCR amplified TCR alpha and beta CDR3s from RNA. MiXCR was run by TCRdb on the multiplex PCR reads, yielding one entry per CDR3 protein. The profile shows tens of thousands of distinct CDR3 sequences, around 23% of them singletons. Input material: glioma tissue, nonneoplastic brain tissue, or PBMCs (not recorded which). These receptors came from a human donor with low-grade glioma or glioblastoma, undergoing nonglioma brain surgery, or in good health (not recorded which).

This clonotype was recorded many times. The rearrangement joins TRBV6-2 or TRBV6-3 to TRBJ2-5; D gene uncertain. Trimming shortened V by 6 bases and J by 2 bases, and 7 bases separated the two germline ends. The length of the CDR3 is 12 residues. Germline loops: CDR1 MNHEY, CDR2 SVGEGT. The CDR3 here is CASRPQQETQYF. The CDR3, as DNA: TGTGCCAGCAGACCTCAGCAAGAGACCCAGTACTTC.

This clonotype was found a few times. V and J are TRBV5-1 and TRBJ2-5, with TRBD2 matching 7 bases. This CDR3 comprises 15 residues. Germline V CDR1 and CDR2: SGHRS, YFSETQ. The junction had 4 bases not matched to a gene; V was cut back by 0 bases and J by 2 bases. This CDR3 is CASSLDGGKQETQYF. DNA of the CDR3: TGCGCCAGCAGCTTGGACGGGGGGAAACAAGAGACCCAGTACTTC. Using reference TRBV5-1 and TRBJ2-5 for the parts outside the CDR3, the full variable domain is KAGVTQTPRYLIKTRGQQVTLSCSPISGHRSVSWYQQTPGQGLQFLFEYFSETQRNKGNFPGRFSGRQFSNSRSEMNVSTLELGDSALYLCASSLDGGKQETQYFGPGTRLLVL.

This clonotype appeared many times. The genes are TRBV6-1 and TRBJ1-5; D uncertain. Germline assignment: CDR1 MNHNS and CDR2 SASEGT. Trimming removed 11 bases from V and 6 bases from J, with 14 bases in between. This CDR3 contains 12 residues. The CDR3 here is CAYKSLAQPQHF. The CDR3 DNA reads TGTGCCTACAAATCTCTTGCTCAGCCCCAGCATTTT.

The chain couples TRBV6-1 to TRBJ2-5, with 8 bases identical to TRBD2. The CDR3 loop spans 16 amino acids. V gave up 7 bases and J gave up 5 bases; unmatched junction bases: 15. CDR1 and CDR2 (germline): MNHNS, SASEGT. This CDR3 reads CASKGSPGIAGETQYF. The CDR3 DNA is TGTGCCAGCAAGGGTTCGCCGGGAATAGCGGGGGAGACCCAGTACTTC.